The 13 T cell receptor beta chains below were found in one sample sequenced in a study of T cell repertoires in cytomegalovirus infection. TCRdb reprocessed the reads via MiXCR and lists one record per CDR3 protein. The sample carries roughly 570,000 distinct CDR3 sequences, roughly 43% recorded once. These receptors' targets are unknown. The sequences come from cultured PBMCs, collected from culture after CMV antigen stimulation. Source of these receptors: a human donor in good health (CMV status not recorded). Some clones in this sample may be carry-over from other donors' samples.

The rearrangement links TRBV12-3 or TRBV12-4 to TRBJ1-2, with D possibly TRBD1 on 5 matching bases. Trimming left V 5 bases short and J 5 bases short, with 15 bases between. This CDR3 is 14 amino acids long. CDR3 bases: TGTGCCAGCAGTAAACCCGGGACGGGATATGGCTACACCTTC. The encoded protein is CASSKPGTGYGYTF.

This chain connects TRBV29-1 to TRBJ2-1; no clear D. Trimming took off 8 bases at V and 0 bases at J, with 11 bases between the two ends. Germline values: CDR1 SQVTM, CDR2 ANQGSEA. This CDR3 has 13 residues. CDR3 loop: CSPPFDSYNEQFF. The DNA for the CDR3 is TGCAGCCCCCCTTTTGACTCCTACAATGAGCAGTTCTTC.

The V call is TRBV27, the J call TRBJ1-6; TRBD1 matches at 8 bases. The V gene end was trimmed by 6 bases and the J gene end by 7 bases; junction bases not matched to a gene: 11. This CDR3 comprises 16 residues. CDR1 is MNHEY and CDR2 is SMNVEV in the germline V gene (reference sequence). As DNA, the CDR3 is TGTGCCAGCAGGACAGGGGAGGAATGGGAGAATTCACCCCTCCACTTT. Translating gives CASRTGEEWENSPLHF.

The chain combines TRBV10-3 with TRBJ1-6; no definite D call. V was cut by 3 bases and J by 7 bases, with 10 bases left in between. The CDR3 has 14 residues. The germline gives CDR1 ENHRY, CDR2 SYGVKD. The chain's CDR3 is CAISDKGGNSPLHF. DNA of the CDR3: TGTGCCATCAGTGATAAAGGAGGGAATTCACCCCTCCACTTT.

The chain couples TRBV28 to TRBJ2-7, with D perhaps TRBD1 (5 bases). Germline CDR1 is MDHEN and CDR2 is SYDVKM. The V and J ends lost 9 bases and 3 bases respectively, with 18 bases between them. The CDR3 contains 14 residues. The CDR3 nucleotides are TGTGCCAGTTCCCAGGCCGACAGCTACTACGAGCAGTACTTC. Translated, it gives CASSQADSYYEQYF.

The chain is built from TRBV6-1 and TRBJ2-7; 7 nucleotides match TRBD2. With 1 base clipped from V and 2 bases from J, the junction kept 14 bases outside the gene matches. Germline lookup yields CDR1 MNHNS and CDR2 SASEGT. This CDR3 contains 18 residues. In DNA, the CDR3 is TGTGCCAGCAGTGAAGGGGCCACATGGGGAGGGTTTACCTACGAGCAGTACTTC. Amino acid sequence: CASSEGATWGGFTYEQYF.

This chain links TRBV7-2 with TRBJ2-1; D uncertain. Germline CDR1 and CDR2: SGHTA and FQGNSA. V lost 2 bases, J lost 7 bases, and 15 bases lay in between. The CDR3 consists of 15 residues. The DNA for the CDR3 is TGTGCCAGCAGCTTACAAGCGCCTATGGGGAATGAGCAGTTCTTC. It yields the protein CASSLQAPMGNEQFF.

This clonotype was found a few times. The CDR3 DNA reads TGTGCCAGCGTGGCTAGCGGGGGATACTTCTGGGGCAATGAGCAGTTCTTC. Translated: CASVASGGYFWGNEQFF. The chain carries TRBV6-2 or TRBV6-3 and TRBJ2-1, with 10 bases matching TRBD2. There are 17 residues in the CDR3. Germline V gene lookup returns CDR1 MNHEY and CDR2 SVGEGT. Trimming took 8 bases from V and 6 from J; bases not matched to a gene: 16.

V is TRBV27 and J is TRBJ2-3, with unresolved D. This CDR3 contains 16 residues. V shed 3 bases and J shed 6 bases, with 19 bases lying between them. Looked up from germline, CDR1 is MNHEY and CDR2 is SMNVEV (reference sequence). Here the CDR3 DNA reads TGTGCCAGCAGTTTGGGTAGTGTCCCCTTGGCTGATACGCAGTATTTT. Translated: CASSLGSVPLADTQYF.

This clonotype was observed a few times. The chain has TRBV6-2 or TRBV6-3 and TRBJ2-7; D is perhaps TRBD2 (6 bases). The germline V gene encodes CDR1 MNHEY and CDR2 SVGEGT. The CDR3 extends over 15 amino acids. The V end lost 6 bases, the J end lost 3 bases, and 18 bases lay between the germline ends. CDR3 sequence: CASRSSGRPVYEQYF. The DNA of the CDR3 is TGTGCCAGCAGATCCTCCGGGAGACCAGTCTACGAGCAGTACTTC.

The genes are TRBV28 and TRBJ2-1, with D possibly matching TRBD1 (5 bases). Germline V gene data show CDR1 as MDHEN and CDR2 as SYDVKM. The length of the CDR3 is 13 residues. V was trimmed by 8 bases and J by 9 bases, leaving 17 bases between them. Written as DNA, the CDR3 is TGTGCCAGCCAGGGCCGTGCCCGGAGTGAGCAGTTCTTC. Protein sequence: CASQGRARSEQFF.

The table lists this clonotype with a few counts. The chain carries TRBV20-1 and TRBJ1-5; D is unclear. Germline CDR1 is DFQATT and CDR2 is SNEGSKA (reference sequence). The CDR3 totals 15 residues. Deletions cut 1 base from V and 6 bases from J, with 16 bases between. The CDR3 coding sequence is TGCAGTGCTAGAGCCCTAGGACCTACGGGTCAGCCCCAGCATTTT. Its protein product is CSARALGPTGQPQHF.

This clonotype has a handful of counts. The chain joins TRBV7-2 to TRBJ1-4; weak D call: TRBD1 (5 bases). The length of the CDR3 is 15 residues. The germline gives CDR1 SGHTA, CDR2 FQGNSA. V was trimmed by 4 bases and J by 8 bases, leaving 17 bases between them. The DNA of the CDR3 is TGTGCCAGCAGCTCAGCAGGGTATAGTCCGGAAAAACTGTTTTTT. The encoded protein is CASSSAGYSPEKLFF.